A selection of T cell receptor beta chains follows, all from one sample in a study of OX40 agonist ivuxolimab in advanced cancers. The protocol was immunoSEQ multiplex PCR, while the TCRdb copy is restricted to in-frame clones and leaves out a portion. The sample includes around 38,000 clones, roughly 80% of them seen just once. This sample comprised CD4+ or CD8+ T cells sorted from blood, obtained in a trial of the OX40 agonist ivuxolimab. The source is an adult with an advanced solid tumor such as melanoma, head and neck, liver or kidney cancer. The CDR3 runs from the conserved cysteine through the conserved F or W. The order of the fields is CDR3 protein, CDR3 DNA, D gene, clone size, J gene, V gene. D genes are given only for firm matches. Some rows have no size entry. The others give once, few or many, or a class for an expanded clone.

CDR3: CASRANSGNTIYF
DNA: TGTGCCAGCCGTGCGAACTCTGGAAACACCATATATTTT
D: -
size: -
J: TRBJ1-3
V: TRBV27

CDR3: CASRGQGIAGELFF
DNA: TGTGCCAGCAGAGGGCAGGGAATTGCCGGGGAGCTGTTTTTT
D: -
size: -
J: TRBJ2-2
V: TRBV6-4

CDR3: CASSRDWNQPQHF
DNA: TGTGCCAGCAGCCGCGACTGGAATCAGCCCCAGCATTTT
D: -
size: -
J: TRBJ1-5
V: TRBV5-5

CDR3: CASSPRGSYGYTF
DNA: TGCGCCAGCAGCCCGCGGGGGTCCTATGGCTACACCTTC
D: -
size: -
J: TRBJ1-2
V: TRBV5-1

CDR3: CASKDRGKDNYGYTF
DNA: TGTGCCAGCAAAGACAGGGGGAAAGATAACTATGGCTACACCTTC
D: TRBD1
size: -
J: TRBJ1-2
V: TRBV6-5

CDR3: CASSLLGVADTQYF
DNA: TGTGCCAGCAGTTTATTAGGGGTGGCAGATACGCAGTATTTT
D: -
size: -
J: TRBJ2-3
V: TRBV27

CDR3: CASSQDRGGLTEAFF
DNA: TGCGCCAGCAGCCAAGATCGGGGGGGGCTTACTGAAGCTTTCTTT
D: -
size: -
J: TRBJ1-1
V: TRBV4-3

CDR3: CAWSDGFGRANVLTF
DNA: TGTGCCTGGAGCGATGGATTTGGGCGGGCCAACGTCCTGACTTTC
D: -
size: medium-sized
J: TRBJ2-6
V: TRBV30

CDR3: CALAAGDGSPLHF
DNA: TGTGCGCTGGCGGCAGGCGATGGTTCACCCCTCCACTTT
D: -
size: -
J: TRBJ1-6
V: TRBV30

CDR3: CASSGGVTEAFF
DNA: TGTGCCAGCAGTGGCGGGGTCACTGAAGCTTTCTTC
D: -
size: -
J: TRBJ1-1
V: TRBV25-1

CDR3: CASSLAIMDTQYF
DNA: TGTGCCAGCAGCTTAGCGATTATGGATACGCAGTATTTT
D: -
size: few
J: TRBJ2-3
V: TRBV11-1

CDR3: CASSIWRESPLHF
DNA: TGTGCCAGTAGTATTTGGAGGGAATCACCCCTCCACTTT
D: -
size: -
J: TRBJ1-6
V: TRBV19

CDR3: CASRFPGQSNYGYTF
DNA: TGTGCCAGCAGATTTCCGGGACAGTCTAACTATGGCTACACCTTC
D: TRBD1
size: -
J: TRBJ1-2
V: TRBV6-6

CDR3: CAWSVRSSGEETQYF
DNA: TGTGCCTGGAGTGTACGGAGTAGCGGGGAAGAGACCCAGTACTTC
D: TRBD2
size: -
J: TRBJ2-5
V: TRBV30

CDR3: CASSRPGEGLYEQYF
DNA: TGTGCCAGCAGTCGTCCCGGGGAGGGGCTCTACGAGCAGTACTTC
D: TRBD2
size: -
J: TRBJ2-7
V: TRBV28

CDR3: CASSESGVGQPQHF
DNA: TGTGCCAGCAGTGAATCAGGGGTTGGTCAGCCCCAGCATTTT
D: -
size: -
J: TRBJ1-5
V: TRBV6-1